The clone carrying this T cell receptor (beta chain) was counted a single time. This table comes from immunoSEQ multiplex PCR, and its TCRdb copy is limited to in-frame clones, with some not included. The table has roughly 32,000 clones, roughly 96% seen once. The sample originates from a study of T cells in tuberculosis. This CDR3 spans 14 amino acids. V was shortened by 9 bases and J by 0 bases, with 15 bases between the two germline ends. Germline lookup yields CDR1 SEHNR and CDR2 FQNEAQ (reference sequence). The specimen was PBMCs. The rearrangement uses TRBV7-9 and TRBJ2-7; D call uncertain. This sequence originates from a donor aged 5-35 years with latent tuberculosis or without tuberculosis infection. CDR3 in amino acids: CARRTWAFSYEQYF. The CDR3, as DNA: TGTGCCAGGCGCACTTGGGCATTCTCCTACGAGCAGTACTTC.